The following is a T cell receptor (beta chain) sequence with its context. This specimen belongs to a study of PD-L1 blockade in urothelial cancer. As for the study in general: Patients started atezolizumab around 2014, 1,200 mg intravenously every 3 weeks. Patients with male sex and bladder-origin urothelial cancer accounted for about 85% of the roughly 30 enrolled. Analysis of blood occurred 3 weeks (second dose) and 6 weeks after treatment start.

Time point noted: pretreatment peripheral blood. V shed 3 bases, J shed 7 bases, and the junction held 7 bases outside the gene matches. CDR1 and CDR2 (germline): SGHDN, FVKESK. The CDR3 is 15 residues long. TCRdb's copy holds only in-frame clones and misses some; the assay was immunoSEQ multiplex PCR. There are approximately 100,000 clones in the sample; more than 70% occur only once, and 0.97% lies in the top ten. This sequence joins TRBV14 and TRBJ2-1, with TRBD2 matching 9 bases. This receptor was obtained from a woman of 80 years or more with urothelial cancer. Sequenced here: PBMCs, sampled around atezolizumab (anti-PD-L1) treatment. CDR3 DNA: TGTGCCAGCAGCCACGGCGGGAGGGCCGGGAATGAGCAGTTCTTC. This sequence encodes CASSHGGRAGNEQFF. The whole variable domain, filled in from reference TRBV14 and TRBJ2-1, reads EAGVTQFPSHSVIEKGQTVTLRCDPISGHDNLYWYRRVMGKEIKFLLHFVKESKQDESGMPNNRFLAERTGGTYSTLKVQPAELEDSGVYFCASSHGGRAGNEQFFGPGTRLTVL.